Listed below are T cell receptor beta chains from one sample, sequenced in a study of cytomegalovirus exposure and HLA in healthy donors. Clones were sequenced by immunoSEQ multiplex PCR, and TCRdb holds only the in-frame ones, with some missing. The table lists about 170,000 clones, around three quarters of them singletons. Source material: PBMCs. Receptor source: a woman aged 45-65 years in good health and CMV-seronegative. The CDR3 runs from the conserved cysteine through the conserved F or W.

length	V	J	CDR3
17	TRBV28	TRBJ2-7	CASPQFILRDEAYEQYF
15	TRBV2	TRBJ2-2	CASRRRGVDTGELFF
19	TRBV27	TRBJ2-1	CASSLVGLAGKSSYNEQFF
15	TRBV4-3	TRBJ1-5	CASSQGVAIQAPQHF
16	TRBV7-8	TRBJ1-4	CASSPGGTATNEKLFF
14	TRBV28	TRBJ2-1	CASSLPGQYNEQFF
14	TRBV6-5	TRBJ2-7	CASSETGKPYEQYF
15	TRBV7-2	TRBJ2-2	CASSFNSGNTGELFF
15	TRBV10-1	TRBJ1-1	CASSETRLTNTEAFF
11	TRBV7-2	TRBJ2-1	CASSLNNEQFF
16	TRBV6-5	TRBJ2-3	CASSYPPGQGTDTQYF
14	TRBV28	TRBJ1-5	CASRPGNGNQPQHF
17	TRBV5-1	TRBJ2-1	CASSLYQASGAYNEQFF
17	TRBV2	TRBJ1-5	CASSAPDGTDSNQPQHF
17	TRBV5-6	TRBJ2-7	CASSLRSGGIGTYEQYF
17	TRBV6-1	TRBJ2-4	CASSGGLAGGLQNIQYF
13	TRBV18	TRBJ1-5	CASSLGSNQPQHF
14	TRBV4-1	TRBJ2-2	CASSGGSNTGELFF
16	TRBV7-9	TRBJ1-4	CASSPGRGVYNEKLFF
16	TRBV7-6	TRBJ2-3	CASSLGAGAFTDTQYF
14	TRBV28	TRBJ1-1	CASSSGEGVSPGRF
18	TRBV5-1	TRBJ2-1	CASSLGVGGGGSYNEQFF
15	TRBV7-2	TRBJ1-4	CASSSDRSRNEKLFF
14	TRBV14	TRBJ2-5	CASSQYRATETQYF
14	TRBV7-2	TRBJ1-1	CASSWTVMNTEAFF
13	TRBV2	TRBJ2-7	CASNPTGTYEQYF
13	TRBV19	TRBJ1-2	CASSVRDSYGYTF
14	TRBV19	TRBJ2-3	CASSRQQGSDTQYF
15	TRBV28	TRBJ2-7	CASSLLWGPPYEQYF
15	TRBV7-6	TRBJ1-4	CASSVRDRVDEKLFF
17	TRBV27	TRBJ1-4	CASSFGIEVARGRKLFF
15	TRBV7-9	TRBJ1-1	CASSPEGRVNTEAFF
13	TRBV7-9	TRBJ1-1	CASSENRHTEAFF
14	TRBV2	TRBJ2-3	CASSLTSGTDTQYF
14	TRBV7-9	TRBJ1-1	CSSSPGTGRAEAFF